This T cell receptor (beta chain) was sequenced in a study of vaccination and CD4 T cells after COVID-19. Study summary: Stimuli were overlapping spike peptide pools of SARS-CoV-2 and three common cold coronaviruses (HCoV-NL63, HCoV-OC43, HCoV-229E).

The V end lost 6 bases, the J end lost 4 bases, and 9 bases lay between the germline ends. Per the germline V gene, CDR1 is LNHDA and CDR2 is SQIVND (reference sequence). The CDR3 extends over 12 amino acids. Details on this clonotype: The antigen remains undetermined.

Sequenced with the Oncomine TCR Beta short-read assay was DNA taken from cultured CD4+ T cells. TCRdb processed the PCR reads anew with MiXCR; each CDR3 protein has one entry. The data hold some 9,000 distinct CDR3 sequences, with approximately 70% observed a single time. Sample treatment: approximately nine-day PBMC culture with coronavirus spike peptide pools or control peptides (ViraFEST assay). With peptide pools, ViraFEST first expanded antigen-specific T cells and afterwards sequenced their TCRs. Each well received millions of PBMCs, cultured with about 9.1 IU/ml IL-2 and 10 ug/ml peptide pools.

Sequencing was done on a sample of CD4+ T cells from blood, cultured in vitro. The V gene is TRBV19, the J gene TRBJ1-2, with a possible D match to TRBD1 (6 bases). The receptor was isolated from a human donor who had recovered from COVID-19. The CDR3 nucleotides read TGTGCCAGTAGAGGGGGGGGCTATGGCTACACCTTC. This translates into CASRGGGYGYTF.